Following are 8 T cell receptor beta chains from one sample sequenced in a study of spatial heterogeneity in lung cancer. The time point was: blood at routine non-recurrence follow-up after resection. TCRdb re-called the 5' RACE reads through MiXCR, storing one row per CDR3 protein. In the table there are 35,000 to 50,000 distinct CDR3 sequences, 20% to 25% of which are singletons. The source material was PBMCs, sampled at follow-up. The receptors were gathered from a female donor with early-stage non-small cell lung cancer.

The chain joins TRBV5-1 to TRBJ1-1; D remains unclear. Per the germline V gene, CDR1 is SGHRS and CDR2 is YFSETQ. CDR3 length equals 15 residues. The V gene lost 0 bases and the J gene lost 1 base, with 10 bases spanning the gap. The CDR3: CASSLDTVGNTEAFF. DNA for the CDR3: TGCGCCAGCAGCTTGGATACGGTTGGGAACACTGAAGCTTTCTTT.

This clonotype was observed a few times. The chain joins TRBV20-1 to TRBJ1-5; unclear D gene. There are 16 residues in the CDR3. V dropped 6 bases and J dropped 0 bases, with 18 bases sitting between them. In germline, CDR1 is DFQATT, CDR2 SNEGSKA (reference sequence). The CDR3 sequence: CSAKRSRNPSNQPQHF. CDR3 DNA sequence: TGCAGTGCCAAGAGGTCCAGGAACCCTAGCAATCAGCCCCAGCATTTT.

CDR3 amino acids: CASSQVGPFQETQYF. The DNA for the CDR3 is TGTGCCAGCAGCCAAGTTGGTCCTTTCCAAGAGACCCAGTACTTC. V gene TRBV3-1 combines with J gene TRBJ2-5, with D unresolved. The CDR3 runs 15 residues. Trimming stripped 1 base from V and 1 base from J, with 10 bases between. Germline CDR1 LGHDT, CDR2 YNNKEL (reference sequence).

The chain has TRBV4-1 and TRBJ2-7; 7 bases agree with TRBD2. The germline V gene has CDR1 MGHRA and CDR2 YSYEKL. V lost 4 bases, J lost 1 base, and 10 bases stayed unmatched. The CDR3 runs to 16 residues. CDR3 loop: CASSRLAGETSYEQYV. The CDR3 DNA is TGCGCCAGCAGCCGATTAGCGGGCGAGACTTCCTACGAGCAGTACGTC.

This clonotype has a handful of counts. This chain connects TRBV27 to TRBJ2-5; TRBD2 matches at 8 bases. Germline CDR1 is MNHEY and CDR2 is SMNVEV (reference sequence). This CDR3 is 13 amino acids long. Losses at the gene ends were 7 bases for V and 5 bases for J; bases not matched to a gene: 6. The CDR3 region is CASKKSGGETQYF. The CDR3 DNA is TGTGCCAGCAAAAAAAGCGGGGGTGAGACCCAGTACTTC.

This clonotype was seen at least ten times. This chain links TRBV7-2 with TRBJ2-4, with TRBD2 matching over 9 bases. This CDR3 comprises 14 residues. Germline-derived CDR1 and CDR2 are SGHTA and FQGNSA. Trimming took 10 bases from V and 8 from J; bases not matched to a gene: 12. The CDR3 sequence is CAITYSERGDIQYF. The CDR3 coding sequence is TGTGCCATCACCTACTCGGAGCGGGGGGACATTCAGTACTTC. Drawing the rest from reference TRBV7-2 and TRBJ2-4, the complete variable domain is GAGVSQSPSNKVTEKGKDVELRCDPISGHTALYWYRQSLGQGLEFLIYFQGNSAPDKSGLPSDRFSAERTGGSVSTLTIQRTQQEDSAVYLCAITYSERGDIQYFGAGTRLSVL.

This clonotype was counted many times. The chain combines TRBV18 with TRBJ2-2; D gene uncertain. V lost 1 base, J lost 0 bases, and 3 bases lay in between. The CDR3 covers 14 residues. Germline lookup yields CDR1 KGHSH and CDR2 LQKENI. This CDR3 is CASSPQANTGELFF. The DNA of the CDR3 is TGTGCCAGCTCACCACAGGCGAACACCGGGGAGCTGTTTTTT. The complete variable domain, with remaining parts taken from reference TRBV18 and TRBJ2-2, reads NAGVMQNPRHLVRRRGQEARLRCSPMKGHSHVYWYRQLPEEGLKFMVYLQKENIIDESGMPKERFSAEFPKEGPSILRIQQVVRGDSAAYFCASSPQANTGELFFGEGSRLTVL.

This clonotype has just a few counts. This chain connects TRBV6-6 to TRBJ2-1; tentatively, D is TRBD1 (6 bases). The V end was cut by 2 bases, the J end by 11 bases, with 19 bases between. In germline, CDR1 is MNHNY, CDR2 SVGAGI (reference sequence). The CDR3 consists of 15 residues. The CDR3 spells CASSYEGGRGGKQFF. CDR3 nucleotides: TGTGCCAGCAGTTACGAAGGGGGAAGAGGGGGAAAGCAGTTCTTC.